This is a list of T cell receptor beta chains from one sample in a study of cytomegalovirus exposure and HLA in healthy donors. TCRdb's table, derived via immunoSEQ multiplex PCR, lists solely in-frame clones and lacks some. The table records some 150,000 clones, around 78% of them present only once. Sequenced: PBMCs. The receptors derive from a woman aged 25 to 39 in good health and CMV-seropositive. The CDR3 runs from the conserved cysteine through the conserved F or W. Fields, in order: CDR3 DNA, CDR3 protein, J gene, D gene, CDR3 length, clone size, V gene. D genes are given only for firm matches. Clone size is stated in some rows and not others, as once, few, many or a class when expanded.

TGTGCCAGCAGTTCTACCGGGACAGGGTCTGGAAACACCATATATTTT,CASSSTGTGSGNTIYF,TRBJ1-3,TRBD1,16,NA,TRBV6-5
TGTGCCAGCTCACCCCCATCACAGGGGGCTGGCAACAATGAGCAGTTCTTC,CASSPPSQGAGNNEQFF,TRBJ2-1,TRBD1,17,NA,TRBV18
TGTGCCAGCAGTGACGGGACAGGGGGCGCAGATACGCAGTATTTT,CASSDGTGGADTQYF,TRBJ2-3,TRBD1,15,NA,TRBV6-4
TGCGCCAGCAGTGATAGTCCGACAGGCCCAGGGGGTCCCGGGGAGCTGTTTTTT,CASSDSPTGPGGPGELFF,TRBJ2-2,TRBD1,18,NA,TRBV10-1
TGTGCCAGCAGCTTGGACAGGAGAAACTATGGCTACACCTTC,CASSLDRRNYGYTF,TRBJ1-2,NA,14,NA,TRBV5-4
TGTGCCAGCAGCTTAGCGGGGGGGGTCACAGATACGCAGTATTTT,CASSLAGGVTDTQYF,TRBJ2-3,TRBD2,15,NA,TRBV7-2
TGTGCCAGCAGTTTATTCCCTAGCGGGGGGAAGACCCAGTACTTC,CASSLFPSGGKTQYF,TRBJ2-5,TRBD2,15,few,TRBV28
TGTGCCAGCAGACAGGGGGCTCCCTACGAGCAGTACTTC,CASRQGAPYEQYF,TRBJ2-7,TRBD1,13,NA,TRBV6-5
TGCGCCAGCAGCACGGGGACAGGGATCTTAGAGACCCAGTACTTC,CASSTGTGILETQYF,TRBJ2-5,TRBD1,15,NA,TRBV5-1
TGTGCCAGCAGTGAAAGCTATCACCCTGGAAACACCATATATTTT,CASSESYHPGNTIYF,TRBJ1-3,NA,15,few,TRBV6-1
TGTGCCAGCAGTTACGGACAGGGAGAAGGCTACGAGCAGTACTTC,CASSYGQGEGYEQYF,TRBJ2-7,TRBD1,15,NA,TRBV6-6
TGTGCCAGCAGCTGGGGGAGGGACCAGCCCCAGCATTTT,CASSWGRDQPQHF,TRBJ1-5,NA,13,NA,TRBV7-9
TGCGCCAGCAGCTTCGGACAGCCTAACTCCTACGAGCAGTACTTC,CASSFGQPNSYEQYF,TRBJ2-7,NA,15,NA,TRBV5-1
TGTGCCAGCAGTCAGGACGGAGCGGGAGTCAAGTACTTC,CASSQDGAGVKYF,TRBJ2-7,TRBD2,13,few,TRBV6-4
TGTGCCAGCAGCGTAGAAACAGGGGGCAAAGCTTTCTTT,CASSVETGGKAFF,TRBJ1-1,TRBD1,13,NA,TRBV9
TGCGCCAGCAGCCACGGGTCCGGCACAGATACGCAGTATTTT,CASSHGSGTDTQYF,TRBJ2-3,NA,14,NA,TRBV5-1
TGTGCCAGCAGGTCGACGGGGCGGGAGGGAGAGACCCAGTACTTC,CASRSTGREGETQYF,TRBJ2-5,TRBD2,15,NA,TRBV9
TGTGCCAGCAGTCCCCCGGGGGGTTACAGGGACACTGAAGCTTTCTTT,CASSPPGGYRDTEAFF,TRBJ1-1,NA,16,NA,TRBV2
TGTGCCAGTAGTAAGGGGGTCGCGAACACTGAAGCTTTCTTT,CASSKGVANTEAFF,TRBJ1-1,NA,14,once,TRBV19
TGTGCCAGCAGCCCGACTGGGACAGGGGGCGAGTACGAGCAGTACTTC,CASSPTGTGGEYEQYF,TRBJ2-7,TRBD1,16,NA,TRBV7-2
TGTGCCTGGGCTTTTGGGCGTAGCGGGGGCACAGATACGCAGTATTTT,CAWAFGRSGGTDTQYF,TRBJ2-3,TRBD2,16,once,TRBV30
TGTGCCAGCAGCCCTAGCGGGAGTGTAGGCGAGCAGTACTTC,CASSPSGSVGEQYF,TRBJ2-7,TRBD2,14,NA,TRBV6-4
TGTGCCAGCAGCTCCAAAGGGACAACGAACACTGAAGCTTTCTTT,CASSSKGTTNTEAFF,TRBJ1-1,NA,15,NA,TRBV7-9
TGCGCCAGCAGCCAAGAAGGACAAGGAGAGACCCAGTACTTC,CASSQEGQGETQYF,TRBJ2-5,NA,14,NA,TRBV4-1
TGTGCCAGCTCACCTGCAGTAGTAGCAAGTCAGCCCCAGCATTTT,CASSPAVVASQPQHF,TRBJ1-5,NA,15,NA,TRBV18
TGCGCCAGCAGCCGCGGCGGGGTAGGACGCAATCAGCCCCAGCATTTT,CASSRGGVGRNQPQHF,TRBJ1-5,NA,16,few,TRBV4-1
TGCAGCGTTCATACTTCCTATGGCTACACCTTC,CSVHTSYGYTF,TRBJ1-2,NA,11,NA,TRBV29-1